The 14 T cell receptor beta chains listed next were all sequenced from one sample in a study of identical twins. From the 5' RACE reads, TCRdb called clonotypes with MiXCR, one entry per CDR3 protein. The table records under 800,000 distinct CDR3 sequences, about 20% of them present only once. The sample was also linked to a second study, of T cells expressing NK-cell markers.

Material for sequencing was PBMCs. These receptor sequences come from a woman younger than 30 in good health.

This clonotype was seen more than once but under ten times. The gene calls are TRBV20-1 and TRBJ2-3, with 9 bases identical to TRBD2. Germline loops: CDR1 DFQATT, CDR2 SNEGSKA (reference sequence). V lost 3 bases and J lost 0; bases outside the gene matches: 4. The length of the CDR3 is 15 residues. CDR3 sequence reads: CSASGTSYSTDTQYF. CDR3 coding DNA: TGCAGTGCTAGTGGGACTAGCTATAGCACAGATACGCAGTATTTT.

This clonotype has a handful of counts. The CDR3: CASSLAVEGKQFF. CDR3 DNA: TGTGCCAGCAGCTTAGCCGTGGAGGGGAAGCAGTTCTTC. The J gene is TRBJ2-1, the V gene TRBV7-2; D possibly corresponds to TRBD2 (6 bases). Germline-derived CDR1 and CDR2 are SGHTA and FQGNSA. Trimming cost V 0 bases and J 11 bases, with 11 bases left between them. The CDR3 is made up of 13 amino acids.

This chain connects TRBV5-1 to TRBJ2-3; D unresolved. CDR1 SGHRS and CDR2 YFSETQ come from the germline V gene. The CDR3 has 14 residues. The germline V and J ends were trimmed by 4 bases and 6 bases, with 15 bases remaining between them. This chain's CDR3 is CASSPVTTRDTQYF. In DNA form, the CDR3 reads TGCGCCAGCAGCCCCGTTACCACACGGGATACGCAGTATTTT.

The chain joins TRBV7-8 to TRBJ2-6; 7 bases match TRBD2. With V trimmed by 5 bases and J by 2 bases, 6 bases remained unmatched. This CDR3 has 16 amino acids. Germline CDR1 is SGHVS and CDR2 is FQNEAQ. The CDR3 spells CASSPTSAAGANVLTF. In DNA form, the CDR3 reads TGTGCCAGCAGCCCAACTAGCGCTGCTGGGGCCAACGTCCTGACTTTC.

V is TRBV7-8 and J is TRBJ2-7, with TRBD2 matching 8 bases. The junction had 11 bases not matched to a gene; V was cut back by 0 bases and J by 4 bases. This CDR3 contains 17 residues. Per the germline V gene, CDR1 is SGHVS and CDR2 is FQNEAQ. The CDR3 sequence: CASSLAGAGDMVYEQYF. CDR3 DNA: TGTGCCAGCAGCTTAGCGGGAGCGGGAGATATGGTGTACGAGCAGTACTTC.

This clonotype was recorded only once. The chain recombines TRBV24-1 with TRBJ2-2; D possibly corresponds to TRBD1 (5 bases). The CDR3 consists of 13 residues. V was clipped by 4 bases and J by 6 bases, with 8 bases between them. Germline loops: CDR1 KGHDR, CDR2 SFDVKD. CDR3 sequence: CATSDEGAGELFF. The DNA of the CDR3 is TGTGCCACCAGTGACGAAGGGGCCGGGGAGCTGTTTTTT.

Only a few counts were recorded for this clonotype. This chain uses TRBV10-3 with TRBJ1-6; no clear D gene. The CDR3 consists of 13 residues. V dropped 8 bases and J dropped 19 bases, with 24 bases sitting between them. Germline values: CDR1 ENHRY, CDR2 SYGVKD. Written as DNA, the CDR3 is TGTGCCATCCCGGCGATGGTCAATTCTCTCCCTCACTTT. The encoded protein is CAIPAMVNSLPHF.

This clonotype was recorded a few times. The chain joins TRBV27 to TRBJ1-1; possibly TRBD1 for D (5 bases). The CDR3 runs 14 residues. Germline lookup yields CDR1 MNHEY and CDR2 SMNVEV (reference sequence). Trimming stripped 6 bases from V and 1 base from J, with 12 bases between. The DNA for the CDR3 is TGTGCCAGCAGCCCGGGGGGGTCGAACACTGAAGCTTTCTTT. Its translation is CASSPGGSNTEAFF.

The chain combines TRBV12-3 or TRBV12-4 with TRBJ1-2; D not resolved. Trimming left V 3 bases short and J 0 bases short, with 14 bases between. The CDR3 is 16 residues long. This CDR3 reads CASSLHSAAANYGYTF. CDR3 DNA sequence: TGTGCCAGCAGTTTGCACTCCGCCGCAGCTAACTATGGCTACACCTTC.

This chain connects TRBV20-1 to TRBJ2-2; no definite D call. The CDR3 sequence is 16 residues long. The germline gives CDR1 DFQATT, CDR2 SNEGSKA (reference sequence). Trimming took off 0 bases at V and 7 bases at J, with 18 bases between the two ends. Here the CDR3 reads CSARDGGKGSGGELFF. In nucleotides, the CDR3 is TGCAGTGCTAGAGATGGTGGAAAGGGTAGTGGCGGGGAGCTGTTTTTT.

This clonotype was recorded at least ten times. This chain joins TRBV20-1 and TRBJ1-1; D is possibly TRBD1 (5 bases). Trimming left V 7 bases short and J 3 bases short, with 12 bases between. The CDR3 sequence is 12 residues long. The germline V gene encodes CDR1 DFQATT and CDR2 SNEGSKA (reference sequence). The CDR3 loop reads CSVGVWDTEAFF. The DNA of the CDR3 is TGCAGTGTGGGGGTCTGGGACACTGAAGCTTTCTTT.

V and J are TRBV27 and TRBJ2-3, with 7 positions matching TRBD2. Germline values: CDR1 MNHEY, CDR2 SMNVEV (reference sequence). The CDR3 loop spans 14 amino acids. V dropped 3 bases and J dropped 5; count of bases not matched to a gene: 5. The CDR3 DNA reads TGTGCCAGCAGTTTGGGCGGGGGAGTAGATACGCAGTATTTT. Translation gives CASSLGGGVDTQYF.

This clonotype was detected ten times or more. One end of the junction is discordant with germline, which a read error may explain. The chain carries TRBV5-1 and TRBJ2-1; D is perhaps TRBD2 (7 bases). Looked up from germline, CDR1 is SGHRS and CDR2 is YFSETQ. The CDR3 is made up of 15 amino acids. CDR3 region: CASSLEGGSYNEQFF. CDR3 nucleotides: TGTGCCAGCTCCCTCGAGGGGGGGTCCTACAATGAGCAGTTCTTC.

This clonotype was detected a few times. The chain carries TRBV7-6 and TRBJ1-4, with a weak D call TRBD1 (5 bases). The CDR3 is 15 residues long. Trimming pared 1 base from V and 8 bases from J, leaving 14 bases between. Germline CDR1 and CDR2: SGHVS and FNYEAQ. CDR3 loop: CASSLVPGRGEKLFF. In DNA, the CDR3 is TGTGCCAGCAGCTTAGTTCCGGGACGGGGAGAAAAACTGTTTTTT.